These T cell receptor beta chains were read from a single sample in a study of blood T cells in healthy people across ages. One entry per CDR3 protein, called by TCRdb with MiXCR from the 5' RACE reads. Here the sample spans more than 900,000 distinct CDR3 sequences, almost 30% being singletons. The same data also contributed to another study, on T cells of mothers and their children.

Sequences were obtained from blood. These receptors originate from a woman in her thirties or forties in good health. Each CDR3 is given with its conserved first and last residue. The order of the fields is clone size, D gene, J gene, V gene, CDR3 protein, CDR3 DNA. D genes are given only for firm matches. For some rows the clone size is stated as once, few or many, or as a class when expanded; others skip it.

size: NA
D: NA
J: TRBJ2-5
V: TRBV25-1
CDR3: CASSDSWTAQETQYF
DNA: TGTGCCAGCAGTGATTCATGGACTGCTCAAGAGACCCAGTACTTC

size: few
D: NA
J: TRBJ2-7
V: TRBV29-1
CDR3: CSVSEGDLWEQYF
DNA: TGCAGCGTTTCAGAGGGGGATCTATGGGAGCAGTACTTC

size: few
D: NA
J: TRBJ1-1
V: TRBV12-3/TRBV12-4
CDR3: CASSSGVLVAFF
DNA: TGTGCCAGCAGCTCGGGGGTTTTGGTAGCTTTCTTT

size: many
D: TRBD2
J: TRBJ2-7
V: TRBV20-1
CDR3: CSATPSGGPYEQYF
DNA: TGCAGTGCCACTCCTAGCGGGGGGCCCTACGAGCAGTACTTC

size: NA
D: NA
J: TRBJ1-1
V: TRBV5-1
CDR3: CASSLAGGRENTEAFF
DNA: TGCGCCAGCAGCTTGGCCGGGGGCAGGGAGAACACTGAAGCTTTCTTT

size: NA
D: NA
J: TRBJ1-1
V: TRBV4-2
CDR3: CASSQDTNEAFF
DNA: TGTGCCAGCAGCCAGGATACAAATGAAGCTTTCTTT

size: many
D: NA
J: TRBJ1-2
V: TRBV9
CDR3: CASSSLGGTLYTF
DNA: TGTGCCAGCAGCTCCCTGGGGGGGACTCTGTACACCTTC

size: NA
D: TRBD1
J: TRBJ1-5
V: TRBV7-2
CDR3: CASSRQGGYSNQPQHF
DNA: TGTGCCAGCAGTCGACAGGGGGGATATAGCAATCAGCCCCAGCATTTT

size: NA
D: NA
J: TRBJ1-4
V: TRBV3-1
CDR3: CASSQDTGRNEKLFF
DNA: TGTGCCAGCAGCCAAGATACAGGGAGGAATGAAAAACTGTTTTTT

size: NA
D: TRBD1
J: TRBJ2-3
V: TRBV7-3
CDR3: CASSLGTVGTDTQYF
DNA: TGTGCCAGCAGCTTAGGGACAGTGGGCACAGATACGCAGTATTTT

size: few
D: NA
J: TRBJ2-7
V: TRBV28
CDR3: CASSSISPRQGEFQSYEQYF
DNA: TGTGCCAGCAGTTCGATATCCCCGAGGCAGGGAGAGTTCCAATCCTACGAGCAGTACTTC

size: NA
D: TRBD1
J: TRBJ2-3
V: TRBV12-3/TRBV12-4
CDR3: CASSLGTALGTDAQYF
DNA: TGTGCCAGCAGTTTGGGGACAGCTCTTGGCACAGATGCGCAGTATTTT

size: NA
D: NA
J: TRBJ2-4
V: TRBV27
CDR3: CASSLSPGSLFGQYF
DNA: TGTGCCAGCAGCTTGAGCCCGGGTTCCCTTTTTGGGCAGTACTTC

size: NA
D: TRBD2
J: TRBJ2-3
V: TRBV6-2/TRBV6-3
CDR3: CASTYRGGQQYF
DNA: TGTGCCAGCACCTACCGGGGGGGACAGCAGTATTTT

size: NA
D: NA
J: TRBJ1-1
V: TRBV4-2
CDR3: CASSREAAEAFF
DNA: TGTGCCAGCAGCCGAGAAGCAGCTGAAGCTTTCTTT

size: NA
D: NA
J: TRBJ1-1
V: TRBV20-1
CDR3: CSASKGKGTEAFF
DNA: TGCAGTGCTAGTAAAGGGAAGGGCACTGAAGCTTTCTTT

size: few
D: TRBD1
J: TRBJ1-1
V: TRBV7-2
CDR3: CASSLDRGRWTEAFF
DNA: TGTGCCAGCAGCTTAGACAGGGGGCGGTGGACTGAAGCTTTCTTT

size: NA
D: NA
J: TRBJ2-6
V: TRBV5-1
CDR3: CASSAGTPSSGANVLTF
DNA: TGCGCCAGCAGCGCCGGGACACCTAGCTCTGGGGCCAACGTCCTGACTTTC

size: once
D: NA
J: TRBJ2-1
V: TRBV10-3
CDR3: CAISRDGEQFF
DNA: TGTGCCATTTCAAGGGACGGTGAGCAGTTCTTC

size: NA
D: NA
J: TRBJ2-3
V: TRBV5-1
CDR3: CASRPLEGGDTQYF
DNA: TGCGCCAGCAGGCCGCTCGAGGGAGGAGATACGCAGTATTTT